Presented here are 23 T cell receptor beta chains from one specimen sequenced in a study of graft-versus-host responses after intestinal transplantation. Profiling relied on immunoSEQ multiplex PCR, and the TCRdb table lists in-frame clones only, not all of them. The data contain almost 85,000 clones, 91% of them seen just once; the ten biggest clones take up 0.1%. These receptors have no known antigen. The starting material was unstimulated CD4+ T cells sorted from spleen or lymph node cells, obtained before intestinal transplant. The receptors here all came from a human donor who received an intestinal transplant.

The chain links TRBV7-9 to TRBJ2-5; TRBD1 agrees at 10 bases. This CDR3 contains 14 residues. Per the germline V gene, CDR1 is SEHNR and CDR2 is FQNEAQ (reference sequence). The junction had 2 bases not matched to a gene; V was cut back by 4 bases and J by 3 bases. The CDR3 DNA is TGTGCCAGCAGCTCCGGGACAGGGGAAGAGACCCAGTACTTC. Its translation: CASSSGTGEETQYF.

CDR3 loop: CASSRRDRGKDEAFF. In nucleotides, the CDR3 is TGTGCCAGCAGTCGAAGGGACAGGGGGAAAGATGAAGCTTTCTTT. The V and J genes are TRBV6-7 and TRBJ1-1; 11 bases are a match to TRBD1. TRBV6-7 is an open reading frame whose function is uncertain. Trimming at V came to 5 bases and at J to 7 bases, leaving 9 bases not matched to a gene. The CDR3 contains 15 residues.

The rearrangement joins TRBV10-3 to TRBJ1-4; 7 nucleotides agree with TRBD1. Germline CDR1 ENHRY, CDR2 SYGVKD. After removal of 3 bases from V and 8 bases from J, the junction contained 6 bases not matched to a gene. The CDR3 totals 14 residues. The CDR3 DNA follows: TGTGCCATCAGTGAAGGGGGCGGTGGGGAAAAACTGTTTTTT. It encodes CAISEGGGGEKLFF.

The chain has TRBV5-5 and TRBJ2-1; TRBD1 agrees at 10 bases. J lost 7 bases, V lost 0 bases, and 10 bases had no gene match. Germline CDR1 SGHKS, CDR2 YYEKEE (reference sequence). The CDR3 totals 17 residues. The CDR3 here is CASSLVGRTGGRNEQFF. CDR3 nucleotide sequence: TGTGCCAGCAGCTTGGTCGGTAGGACAGGGGGGCGGAATGAGCAGTTCTTC.

The chain employs TRBV5-1 and TRBJ1-3, with D perhaps TRBD1 (5 bases). Trimming cost V 4 bases and J 0 bases, with 14 bases left between them. This CDR3 contains 16 residues. CDR1 and CDR2 from the germline V gene are SGHRS and YFSETQ. The DNA for the CDR3 is TGCGCCAGCAGCGTCACAGGAATAGACTCTGGAAACACCATATATTTT. Translated, it gives CASSVTGIDSGNTIYF.

The chain recombines TRBV27 with TRBJ2-3; 9 bases map to TRBD2. CDR1 is MNHEY, CDR2 SMNVEV, per germline (reference sequence). The CDR3 loop spans 18 amino acids. The trim removed 0 bases at V and 0 bases at J, leaving 7 bases unmatched. The CDR3 spells CASSLSALAGSSTDTQYF. In DNA form, the CDR3 reads TGTGCCAGCAGTTTATCCGCTCTAGCGGGGTCTAGCACAGATACGCAGTATTTT.

Remarks on this clone: Other DNA sequences in this sample translate to the same CDR3. This chain links TRBV10-2 with TRBJ1-1; D may be TRBD1 (6 bases). Looked up from germline, CDR1 is WSHSY and CDR2 is SAAADI. V dropped 6 bases and J dropped 1 base, with 12 bases sitting between them. The CDR3 is 14 residues long. The CDR3 here is CASRDSFRNTEAFF. CDR3 DNA sequence: TGCGCCAGCAGGGACAGTTTCCGGAACACTGAAGCTTTCTTT.

This chain connects TRBV4-1 to TRBJ2-5; TRBD2 aligns across 10 bases. Trimming cost V 5 bases and J 3 bases; bases outside gene matches: 15. The CDR3 is made up of 18 amino acids. Germline assignment: CDR1 MGHRA and CDR2 YSYEKL. The CDR3 sequence is CASSVQRGGHFLEETQYF. As DNA, the CDR3 is TGCGCCAGCAGCGTCCAGCGGGGGGGCCATTTTCTTGAAGAGACCCAGTACTTC.

This chain joins TRBV7-9 and TRBJ1-2; D is ambiguous. The germline V gene has CDR1 SEHNR and CDR2 FQNEAQ (reference sequence). This CDR3 has 11 residues. Trimming removed 5 bases at V and 6 bases at J, with 7 bases between. The CDR3 nucleotides are TGTGCCAGCAGCATCCCTAATGGCTACACCTTC. This gives the protein CASSIPNGYTF.

This clone has more than one count but fewer than ten. The chain carries TRBV4-3 and TRBJ1-3, with D unresolved. The V gene's germline CDR1 is LGHNA and CDR2 YSLEER. V lost 0 bases, J lost 0 bases, and 6 bases lay in between. This CDR3 is built from 15 residues. The CDR3 DNA sequence: TGCGCCAGCAGCCAAGAATTCGGCTCTGGAAACACCATATATTTT. Translating it yields CASSQEFGSGNTIYF.

The chain joins TRBV6-6 to TRBJ1-2; 7 bases align to TRBD1. The CDR3 has 13 amino acids. V gave up 2 bases and J gave up 4 bases; unmatched junction bases: 1. The germline gives CDR1 MNHNY, CDR2 SVGAGI (reference sequence). The CDR3 protein is CASSYAGGYGYTF. CDR3 DNA: TGTGCCAGCAGTTACGCAGGGGGCTATGGCTACACCTTC.

V usage is TRBV18 and J usage is TRBJ1-4; 10 bases are shared with TRBD1. V lost 6 bases and J lost 6; bases outside the gene matches: 4. The V gene's germline CDR1 is KGHSH and CDR2 LQKENI. The CDR3 runs 14 residues. Written as DNA, the CDR3 is TGTGCCAGCTCCCGACAGGGGGCGGATGAAAAACTGTTTTTT. It is translated as CASSRQGADEKLFF.

This clone was counted a single time. This chain joins TRBV21-1 and TRBJ1-5. TRBV21-1 is an annotated pseudogene. The CDR3 is 16 amino acids. CDR3 nucleotide sequence: TGTGCCAGCAGCAAATTGTACGTACTTAGCAATCAGCCCCAGCATTTT. Protein: CASSKLYVLSNQPQHF.

The genes are TRBV18 and TRBJ2-7; D unclear. Germline V lookup: CDR1 KGHSH, CDR2 LQKENI. The CDR3 length is 14 residues. The V end lost 2 bases, the J end lost 1 base, and 9 bases lay between the germline ends. DNA for the CDR3: TGTGCCAGCTCACCAGGTCCGGGTTCCTACGAGCAGTACTTC. This encodes CASSPGPGSYEQYF.

This clone was counted a single time. The chain is built from TRBV7-9 and TRBJ2-6; D is possibly TRBD1 (5 bases). V was trimmed by 0 bases and J by 1 base, leaving 10 bases between them. CDR3 size: 17 residues. Germline CDR1 and CDR2: SEHNR and FQNEAQ (reference sequence). The CDR3 DNA follows: TGTGCCAGCAGCTTAGCTTCTCAGGGATCTGGGGCCAACGTCCTGACTTTC. The encoded protein is CASSLASQGSGANVLTF.

The rearrangement links TRBV25-1 to TRBJ1-6; tentatively, D is TRBD1 (6 bases). This CDR3 is built from 13 residues. Germline assignment: CDR1 MGHDK and CDR2 SYGVNS. Trimming took off 6 bases at V and 8 bases at J, with 11 bases between the two ends. The CDR3 bases are TGTGCCAGCAGGTTCGCAGGGGATTCACCCCTCCACTTT. Protein product: CASRFAGDSPLHF.

This clone was detected only once. The V call is TRBV5-1, the J call TRBJ2-5; no clear D gene. The germline V and J ends were trimmed by 4 bases and 5 bases, with 18 bases remaining between them. Germline V gives CDR1 SGHRS, CDR2 YFSETQ. The CDR3 has 15 residues. The CDR3 DNA sequence: TGCGCCAGCAGCGAATTCCCTACCGACGGGGAGACCCAGTACTTC. It encodes CASSEFPTDGETQYF.

The gene calls are TRBV6-1 and TRBJ1-2; a possible D gene is TRBD1 (5 bases). V lost 6 bases and J lost 8, with 19 bases in between. Germline-derived CDR1 and CDR2 are MNHNS and SASEGT. The CDR3 runs 14 residues. The CDR3 here is CASSSVDRGYGYTF. DNA of the CDR3: TGTGCCAGCAGCTCCGTAGACCGGGGGTACGGCTACACCTTC.

This rearrangement joins TRBV6-1 to TRBJ2-5, with 8 bases that match TRBD2. This CDR3 is built from 15 residues. The V gene's germline CDR1 is MNHNS and CDR2 SASEGT. V shed 2 bases and J 5 bases; nucleotides not matched to a gene: 7. CDR3 residues: CASSEMAGGPETQYF. CDR3 in DNA: TGTGCCAGCAGTGAAATGGCGGGGGGCCCGGAGACCCAGTACTTC.

This chain links TRBV5-1 with TRBJ1-6, with D tentatively TRBD1 (5 bases). The germline V and J ends were trimmed by 0 bases and 0 bases, with 7 bases remaining between them. Germline assignment: CDR1 SGHRS and CDR2 YFSETQ. The CDR3 length is 16 residues. CDR3 amino acids: CASSLAGGSYNSPLHF. The CDR3, as DNA: TGCGCCAGCAGCTTGGCGGGGGGCTCCTATAATTCACCCCTCCACTTT. The whole variable domain, remainder taken from reference TRBV5-1 and TRBJ1-6, is KAGVTQTPRYLIKTRGQQVTLSCSPISGHRSVSWYQQTPGQGLQFLFEYFSETQRNKGNFPGRFSGRQFSNSRSEMNVSTLELGDSALYLCASSLAGGSYNSPLHFGNGTRLTVT.

This chain uses TRBV7-2 with TRBJ1-1; no definite D call. V lost 0 bases to trimming and J lost 11 bases, with 7 bases between them. Germline V gene lookup returns CDR1 SGHTA and CDR2 FQGNSA. This CDR3 region has 11 residues. CDR3 bases: TGTGCCAGCAGCTTAGCCGCGAGGGCTTTCTTT. Translating gives CASSLAARAFF.

The chain has TRBV25-1 and TRBJ1-2; weak D call: TRBD1 (6 bases). The CDR3 length is 16 residues. V dropped 3 bases and J dropped 0 bases, with 14 bases sitting between them. Germline CDR1 and CDR2: MGHDK and SYGVNS. CDR3 nucleotide sequence: TGTGCCAGCAGTGACCCCAGACAGGCTCCTAACTATGGCTACACCTTC. Translation gives CASSDPRQAPNYGYTF.

The V and J genes are TRBV5-1 and TRBJ1-1; D perhaps matches TRBD1 (6 bases). CDR1 is SGHRS and CDR2 is YFSETQ in the germline V gene. V dropped 4 bases and J dropped 0 bases, with 7 bases sitting between them. The CDR3 runs to 13 residues. This chain's CDR3 is CASSQGLNTEAFF. The CDR3 bases are TGCGCCAGCAGCCAGGGGCTGAACACTGAAGCTTTCTTT.